Listed below are T cell receptor beta chains from one sample, sequenced in a study of shared clonotypes between healthy human individuals. Using immunoSEQ multiplex PCR, the repertoire was profiled, and TCRdb retains in-frame clones only, with some absent. Seen here are roughly 2.5 million clones, about 92% observed once, and the top ten hold under 0.15%. What was sequenced was naive CD4+ T cells sorted from blood. The receptors shown here come from a man aged 18 to 29 in good health. CDR3s include the opening cysteine and the closing phenylalanine or tryptophan. D genes are given only for firm matches. Clone size is given for some rows only: seen once, a few or many times, or a class if the clone is expanded.

TRBJ1-2,TRBD1,NA,TRBV7-9,CASSPRGQAYAGYTF,TGTGCCAGCAGCCCCCGTGGACAGGCTTATGCCGGCTACACCTTC
TRBJ2-7,TRBD1,NA,TRBV2,CASNPGQGFNEQYF,TGTGCCAGCAATCCGGGACAGGGTTTCAACGAGCAGTACTTC
TRBJ1-2,NA,NA,TRBV19,CASRKLGEGDGYTF,TGTGCCAGTAGAAAACTGGGGGAGGGGGATGGCTACACCTTC
TRBJ1-1,TRBD1,once,TRBV19,CASSTLTGGTEAFF,TGTGCCAGTAGTACACTGACAGGGGGCACTGAAGCTTTCTTT
TRBJ2-7,NA,NA,TRBV18,CASSPQRDRAYEQYF,TGTGCCAGCTCACCACAGCGGGACAGAGCTTACGAGCAGTACTTC
TRBJ1-5,NA,once,TRBV6-1,CASSESIGDHQPQHF,TGTGCCAGCAGTGAAAGTATAGGCGACCATCAGCCCCAGCATTTT
TRBJ2-3,TRBD2,NA,TRBV29-1,CSVGLGDTQYF,TGCAGCGTCGGACTAGGCGATACGCAGTATTTT
TRBJ1-5,NA,NA,TRBV19,CASSLRSPSRNQPQHF,TGTGCCAGTAGTTTAAGGTCCCCAAGTCGCAATCAGCCCCAGCATTTT
TRBJ2-1,TRBD2,NA,TRBV29-1,CSVQNSGGLSSYNEQFF,TGCAGCGTTCAAAATAGCGGGGGGTTAAGCTCCTACAATGAGCAGTTCTTC
TRBJ1-4,NA,NA,TRBV30,CAWRDFWGTNEKLFF,TGTGCCTGGAGGGACTTTTGGGGAACTAATGAAAAACTGTTTTTT
TRBJ1-2,TRBD1,NA,TRBV5-4,CASSPRTGGVDGYTF,TGTGCCAGCAGCCCTAGGACAGGGGGCGTGGATGGCTACACCTTC
TRBJ2-2,NA,once,TRBV2,CASRRTPRYTGELFF,TGTGCCAGCAGGAGGACACCGCGATACACCGGGGAGCTGTTTTTT
TRBJ2-3,TRBD1,NA,TRBV5-4,CASSSTGTDTQYF,TGTGCCAGCAGCTCGACAGGGACAGATACGCAGTATTTT
TRBJ1-3,NA,NA,TRBV7-9,CASSAAGAPGNTIYF,TGTGCCAGCAGCGCGGCGGGGGCGCCTGGAAACACCATATATTTT
TRBJ2-5,TRBD2,NA,TRBV9,CASSVGLAGLQETQYF,TGTGCCAGCAGCGTAGGGCTAGCGGGCCTCCAAGAGACCCAGTACTTC